These 27 T cell receptor beta chains were sequenced from one sample in a study of identical twins. TCRdb called the 5' RACE reads again in MiXCR, with one record for every CDR3 protein. This sample yields 650,000 to 800,000 distinct CDR3 sequences, of which 8.6% are seen a single time; more than 0.75% belongs to the top ten. The sample was also linked to a second study, of yellow fever vaccine responses in identical twins.

The sequenced sample was PBMCs. All receptors come from a woman between 18 and 29 years old in good health.

In this sample, this clonotype turned up a few times. The V call is TRBV20-1, the J call TRBJ2-6; D call uncertain. The CDR3 has 17 residues. The V end lost 5 bases, the J end lost 0 bases, and 17 bases lay between the germline ends. CDR1 and CDR2 from the germline V gene are DFQATT and SNEGSKA (reference sequence). The CDR3 nucleotides read TGCAGTGCTCATATACGAACAACTCTCTCTGGGGCCAACGTCCTGACTTTC. Its translation: CSAHIRTTLSGANVLTF.

Many counts were recorded for this clonotype. The chain uses TRBV11-2 and TRBJ1-4; D is possibly TRBD1 (6 bases). V lost 5 bases, J lost 7 bases, and 14 bases lay in between. In germline, CDR1 is SGHAT, CDR2 FQNNGV. The CDR3 is made up of 14 amino acids. CDR3 loop: CASSPRQVVEKLFF. In nucleotides, the CDR3 is TGTGCCAGCAGCCCACGACAGGTGGTTGAAAAACTGTTTTTT.

V and J are TRBV7-2 and TRBJ2-7, with TRBD1 matching over 8 bases. V dropped 1 base and J dropped 3; count of bases not matched to a gene: 5. There are 15 residues in the CDR3. The V gene's germline CDR1 is SGHTA and CDR2 FQGNSA. The CDR3, as DNA: TGTGCCAGCAGCTTAGGACAGGGGACACTCTACGAGCAGTACTTC. Protein: CASSLGQGTLYEQYF.

This clonotype was picked up many times. This chain joins TRBV5-6 and TRBJ2-2; 7 bases line up with TRBD2. Germline CDR1 reads SGHDT; CDR2 reads YYEEEE. The J segment lost 4 bases and the V segment lost 0 bases, leaving 3 bases of the junction unmatched. The CDR3 has 15 amino acids. Here the CDR3 reads CASSLVREGTGELFF. CDR3 coding DNA: TGTGCCAGCAGCTTGGTTAGGGAGGGCACCGGGGAGCTGTTTTTT.

The CDR3 loop is CASRHGGRTGEWETQYF. Here the CDR3 DNA reads TGTGCCAGCAGACACGGGGGCCGGACAGGGGAGTGGGAGACCCAGTACTTC. The V and J genes are TRBV7-2 and TRBJ2-5, with 9 bases matching TRBD1. With V trimmed by 6 bases and J by 5 bases, 16 bases remained unmatched. The CDR3 loop spans 17 amino acids. CDR1 and CDR2 from the germline V gene are SGHTA and FQGNSA.

This clonotype was detected many times. The chain recombines TRBV10-3 with TRBJ2-1, with D perhaps TRBD1 (6 bases). V was pared by 3 bases and J by 9 bases, with 18 bases between. Germline CDR1 and CDR2: ENHRY and SYGVKD. This CDR3 has 15 residues. The CDR3, as DNA: TGTGCCATCAGTGAAACCCCTGGGGCAGGGGTTGAGCAGTTCTTC. This sequence encodes CAISETPGAGVEQFF.

This clonotype was found many times. V is TRBV29-1 and J is TRBJ2-7, with 14 bases lining up with TRBD2. The germline V gene has CDR1 SQVTM and CDR2 ANQGSEA. Trimming took 1 base from V and 2 from J; bases not matched to a gene: 16. This CDR3 spans 20 amino acids. CDR3 sequence reads: CSVEVVGIRGTSGRTYEQYF. CDR3 sequence (DNA): TGCAGCGTTGAAGTAGTGGGAATAAGGGGGACTAGCGGGAGAACCTACGAGCAGTACTTC.

The chain carries TRBV12-3 or TRBV12-4 and TRBJ2-5, with D possibly matching TRBD2 (6 bases). The V end lost 4 bases, the J end lost 0 bases, and 18 bases lay between the germline ends. This CDR3 region has 17 residues. For the CDR3, the DNA is TGTGCCAGCAGTTCGGGACTGTCAATTTGGTACCAAGAGACCCAGTACTTC. Translation: CASSSGLSIWYQETQYF.

This clonotype was recorded a few times. The chain employs TRBV12-3 or TRBV12-4 and TRBJ2-7; 7 bases line up with TRBD2. The CDR3 runs to 14 residues. J was trimmed by 2 bases and V by 7 bases; bases with no gene match: 8. CDR3 amino acids: CASKIGLGAYEQYF. CDR3 sequence (DNA): TGTGCCAGCAAAATAGGACTAGGAGCCTACGAGCAGTACTTC.

This clonotype appeared many times. The genes are TRBV7-9 and TRBJ2-3, with TRBD1 as a possible D gene (5 bases). The V end was cut by 1 base, the J end by 8 bases, with 13 bases between. This CDR3 is 14 amino acids long. Germline CDR1 reads SEHNR; CDR2 reads FQNEAQ (reference sequence). The CDR3 sequence is CASSLGSSQGTQYF. CDR3 sequence (DNA): TGTGCCAGCAGCTTAGGATCCAGTCAGGGTACGCAGTATTTT.

This clonotype was seen only a few times. This chain uses TRBV5-1 with TRBJ1-2, with 10 bases aligning to TRBD1. Trimming removed 4 bases from V and 8 bases from J; junction bases left unmatched: 8. CDR3 size: 14 residues. CDR1 is SGHRS and CDR2 is YFSETQ in the germline V gene. In DNA, the CDR3 is TGCGCCAGCAGCCCAGGGACAGGGGTCGGAGGCTACACCTTC. Translating gives CASSPGTGVGGYTF. Drawing the rest from reference TRBV5-1 and TRBJ1-2, the complete variable domain is KAGVTQTPRYLIKTRGQQVTLSCSPISGHRSVSWYQQTPGQGLQFLFEYFSETQRNKGNFPGRFSGRQFSNSRSEMNVSTLELGDSALYLCASSPGTGVGGYTFGSGTRLTVV.

The chain has TRBV20-1 and TRBJ2-7, with D unresolved. The germline CDR1 and CDR2 sequences are DFQATT and SNEGSKA (reference sequence). The ends were cut back, 6 bases at V and 2 bases at J, with 14 bases in the middle. CDR3 size: 13 residues. The CDR3 DNA sequence: TGCAGTGCCCCGTCGACCGGACCCTACGAGCAGTACTTC. This gives the protein CSAPSTGPYEQYF.

This clonotype turned up a few times. The V and J genes are TRBV27 and TRBJ2-5; 8 bases map to TRBD1. V shed 8 bases, J shed 2 bases, and the junction held 13 bases outside the gene matches. This CDR3 is 16 amino acids long. CDR1 MNHEY and CDR2 SMNVEV come from the germline V gene (reference sequence). CDR3 bases: TGTGCCAGCGGATCCCCGAGGACAGGGAGGCAAGAGACCCAGTACTTC. Its translation: CASGSPRTGRQETQYF.

The chain combines TRBV11-2 with TRBJ2-7; no definite D call. CDR3 length: 13 residues. V gave up 6 bases and J gave up 3 bases, with 12 bases separating them. From germline, CDR1 is SGHAT and CDR2 FQNNGV. The DNA of the CDR3 is TGTGCCAGCAGTCACACCTTAGGCTACGAGCAGTACTTC. Protein: CASSHTLGYEQYF.

This clonotype was detected many times. The genes are TRBV4-3 and TRBJ2-2, with TRBD2 matching over 8 bases. Germline assignment: CDR1 LGHNA and CDR2 YSLEER. The CDR3 spans 16 residues. V lost 1 base, J lost 7 bases, and 8 bases stayed unmatched. In nucleotides, the CDR3 is TGCGCCAGCAGCCAAGTTACAGCGGGAGTCAACGGGGAGCTGTTTTTT. Amino acid sequence: CASSQVTAGVNGELFF.

As regards this clonotype: A much larger clone differs from this one at a single base, so this may be a read error. This chain connects TRBV6-4 to TRBJ1-2; 9 bases agree with TRBD1. Germline CDR1 is MRHNA and CDR2 is SNTAGT. This CDR3 region has 14 residues. Here the CDR3 DNA reads TGTGCCAGCAGAGACTCGGGACAGGGTTTTGGCTACACCTTC. As protein: CASRDSGQGFGYTF.

A word on this clonotype: Its ends do not fully match the called genes, so a read error is possible. This sequence joins TRBV25-1 and TRBJ2-5; 7 bases map to TRBD2. The CDR3 runs 12 residues. Per the germline V gene, CDR1 is MGHDK and CDR2 is SYGVNS. CDR3 nucleotide sequence: TGTGCCAGCAGTCTGGGAGGGGCGGGGGTGGACTTC. Translated: CASSLGGAGVDF. Together with reference TRBV25-1 and TRBJ2-5, the CDR3 gives the full variable domain: EADIYQTPRYLVIGTGKKITLECSQTMGHDKMYWYQQDPGMELHLIHYSYGVNSTEKGDLSSESTVSRIRTEHFPLTLESARPSHTSQYLCASSLGGAGVDFGPGTRLLVL.

The chain links TRBV10-3 to TRBJ2-2, with TRBD1 matching over 10 bases. CDR1 is ENHRY, CDR2 SYGVKD, per germline. The ends lost 4 bases at V and 0 bases at J; junction bases unmatched: 8. The CDR3 extends over 18 amino acids. The CDR3 reads CAISARTGTGANTGELFF. In nucleotides, the CDR3 is TGTGCCATCAGTGCGAGAACCGGGACAGGGGCGAACACCGGGGAGCTGTTTTTT.

This clonotype occurred many times. The chain is built from TRBV7-2 and TRBJ2-7; D perhaps matches TRBD2 (6 bases). V lost 4 bases, J lost 3 bases, and 22 bases lay in between. Germline V gene sequence: CDR1 SGHTA, CDR2 FQGNSA. The CDR3 consists of 17 residues. The CDR3 is CASSSYGGPGLGYEQYF. The DNA for the CDR3 is TGTGCCAGCAGCTCCTATGGCGGACCGGGACTCGGCTACGAGCAGTACTTC.

At least ten counts were recorded for this clonotype. The rearrangement uses TRBV10-3 and TRBJ2-7; the D is unclear. The CDR3 loop spans 11 amino acids. Looked up from germline, CDR1 is ENHRY and CDR2 is SYGVKD. The ends were cut back, 7 bases at V and 0 bases at J, with 4 bases in the middle. The CDR3 bases are TGTGCCATCAAGGGCTCCTACGAGCAGTACTTC. Amino acid sequence: CAIKGSYEQYF.

Only a few counts were recorded for this clonotype. The rearrangement uses TRBV6-5 and TRBJ2-1; the match to TRBD2 covers 9 bases. Trimming took 4 bases from V and 9 from J; bases not matched to a gene: 13. CDR3 length equals 16 residues. Germline values: CDR1 MNHEY, CDR2 SVGAGI. The DNA for the CDR3 is TGTGCCAGCAGTTCCCGTGGCGCGGGAGGGCCATTTGAGCAGTTCTTC. Encoded protein: CASSSRGAGGPFEQFF.

This clonotype appeared many times. CDR3 protein: CAISEPGLAGDNEQFF. The CDR3 DNA is TGTGCCATCAGTGAGCCGGGACTAGCGGGGGATAATGAGCAGTTCTTC. The chain recombines TRBV10-3 with TRBJ2-1; 14 positions match TRBD2. The J segment lost 7 bases and the V segment lost 2 bases, leaving 4 bases of the junction unmatched. There are 16 residues in the CDR3. Germline V gene sequence: CDR1 ENHRY, CDR2 SYGVKD.

The chain links TRBV28 to TRBJ1-5; 10 bases are a match to TRBD1. Germline-derived CDR1 and CDR2 are MDHEN and SYDVKM. V was pared by 5 bases and J by 4 bases, with 8 bases of the junction left unmatched. The length of the CDR3 is 16 residues. As DNA, the CDR3 is TGTGCCAGCAGTACCCCCGGGACAGGGGATAATCAGCCCCAGCATTTT. It codes for CASSTPGTGDNQPQHF.

The V gene is TRBV29-1, the J gene TRBJ2-3; D gene ambiguous. Germline V gene lookup returns CDR1 SQVTM and CDR2 ANQGSEA. This CDR3 contains 10 residues. Trimming removed 6 bases at V and 5 bases at J, with 6 bases between. DNA for the CDR3: TGCAGCGTATGGGGAGATACGCAGTATTTT. Its protein product is CSVWGDTQYF.

This clonotype was seen a few times. The chain carries TRBV2 and TRBJ2-2; D is tentatively TRBD1 or TRBD2 (5 bases each). Germline CDR1 SNHLY, CDR2 FYNNEI. CDR3 length equals 16 residues. Trimming stripped 7 bases from V and 4 bases from J, with 19 bases between. CDR3 coding DNA: TGTGCCAGCATACCGCCAGACAGAGGGAGCACCGGGGAGCTGTTTTTT. This encodes CASIPPDRGSTGELFF.

The chain uses TRBV4-2 and TRBJ2-3; 11 bases map to TRBD2. The CDR3 consists of 17 residues. J lost 0 bases, V lost 0 bases, and 2 bases had no gene match. Germline values: CDR1 LGHNA, CDR2 YNFKEQ. In DNA form, the CDR3 reads TGTGCCAGCAGCCAAGATCCTAGCGGGGGGAGCACAGATACGCAGTATTTT. It codes for CASSQDPSGGSTDTQYF.

This clonotype has ten or more counts. The chain joins TRBV25-1 to TRBJ2-7; 10 bases are a match to TRBD1. Germline V CDR1 and CDR2: MGHDK, SYGVNS. The CDR3 runs 14 residues. V dropped 6 bases and J dropped 1; count of bases not matched to a gene: 3. CDR3 protein: CASRGQGISYEQYF. CDR3 bases: TGTGCCAGCAGGGGACAGGGGATTTCCTACGAGCAGTACTTC.